A single sample gave rise to the 19 T cell receptor beta chains below, sequenced in a study of beta chain features in type 1 diabetes. Notes on the study in general: Patients with Type 1 diabetes showed moderately but significantly shorter TCRB CDR3s in all four CD4+ subsets.

These receptors have no identified antigens. The investigators reverse transcribed all of the isolated RNA, so they sequenced expressed TCRB transcripts. Produced via immunoSEQ multiplex PCR; TCRdb's table is partial and in-frame only. The table includes about 710,000 clones, about 14% detected once. Source material: naive CD4+ T cells from blood. The receptor set was obtained from a man younger than 35 with type 1 diabetes.

V usage is TRBV29-1 and J usage is TRBJ1-4; the match to TRBD1 covers 9 bases. V was pared by 4 bases and J by 4 bases, with 4 bases of the junction left unmatched. Germline assignment: CDR1 SQVTM and CDR2 ANQGSEA. CDR3 length equals 14 residues. In DNA, the CDR3 is TGCAGCGTTGCGGCGACAGGGGGTAATGAAAAACTGTTTTTT. The encoded protein is CSVAATGGNEKLFF.

The rearrangement uses TRBV6-5 and TRBJ1-5; the D is unclear. CDR3 size: 13 residues. Germline loops: CDR1 MNHEY, CDR2 SVGAGI. Deletions cut 7 bases from V and 4 bases from J, with 11 bases between. The CDR3 loop reads CASTTTPNQPQHF. In DNA form, the CDR3 reads TGTGCCAGCACGACTACCCCGAATCAGCCCCAGCATTTT.

Of note for this clone: This specimen includes other DNA sequences encoding the same CDR3. The rearrangement links TRBV12-5 to TRBJ2-3; tentative D call: TRBD2 (6 bases). V was cut by 3 bases and J by 4 bases, with 8 bases left in between. Per the germline V gene, CDR1 is LGHNT and CDR2 is FRNRAP. The CDR3 totals 13 residues. CDR3 sequence reads: CASGLSGADTQYF. The CDR3 nucleotides read TGTGCTAGTGGTTTATCGGGGGCAGATACGCAGTATTTT.

The genes are TRBV7-9 and TRBJ1-3; D might be TRBD1 (5 bases). Deletions cut 5 bases from V and 2 bases from J, with 19 bases between. CDR1 and CDR2 from the germline V gene are SEHNR and FQNEAQ (reference sequence). The CDR3 contains 17 residues. The CDR3 DNA sequence: TGTGCCAGCAGCCCGAGACGGGACGGCGAACCTGGAAACACCATATATTTT. Amino acids: CASSPRRDGEPGNTIYF.

This clone was found a few times. The chain couples TRBV5-1 to TRBJ2-1, with 11 positions matching TRBD2. The CDR3 totals 14 residues. Germline values: CDR1 SGHRS, CDR2 YFSETQ. The V segment lost 2 bases and the J segment 9 bases; nucleotides outside the gene matches: 4. The CDR3 reads CASSFTSGSSEQFF. The CDR3 nucleotides are TGCGCCAGCAGCTTTACTAGCGGGAGTAGTGAGCAGTTCTTC.

The chain carries TRBV9 and TRBJ2-3; 12 bases match TRBD2. This CDR3 is 16 amino acids long. The V gene end was trimmed by 4 bases and the J gene end by 2 bases; junction bases not matched to a gene: 5. Germline V gene lookup returns CDR1 SGDLS and CDR2 YYNGEE. The CDR3 DNA sequence: TGTGCCAGCAGCCCTGGACTAGCGGGGATCACAGATACGCAGTATTTT. Its protein product is CASSPGLAGITDTQYF.

This clone was seen a few times. V is TRBV30 and J is TRBJ1-2; no reliable D call. Germline values: CDR1 GTSNPN, CDR2 SVGIG (reference sequence). CDR3 length equals 10 residues. The CDR3 loop is CEGCNYGYTF. CDR3 DNA sequence: TGTGAAGGGTGCAACTATGGCTACACCTTC. Using reference TRBV30 and TRBJ1-2 for the parts outside the CDR3, the full variable domain is SQTIHQWPATLVQPVGSPLSLECTVEGTSNPNLYWYRQAAGRGLQLLFYSVGIGQISSEVPQNLSASRPQDRQFILSSKKLLLSDSGFYLCEGCNYGYTFGSGTRLTVV.

The CDR3 sequence: CSVEDSTGTGNTEAFF. The CDR3 DNA sequence: TGCAGCGTTGAAGATAGTACAGGGACAGGGAACACTGAAGCTTTCTTT. The V call is TRBV29-1, the J call TRBJ1-1, with 8 bases fitting TRBD1. The V gene end was trimmed by 0 bases and the J gene end by 1 base; junction bases not matched to a gene: 7. The germline gives CDR1 SQVTM, CDR2 ANQGSEA. This CDR3 region has 16 residues.

V gene TRBV4-1 combines with J gene TRBJ2-1; D not certain. The V gene lost 0 bases and the J gene lost 4 bases, with 13 bases spanning the gap. The V gene's germline CDR1 is MGHRA and CDR2 YSYEKL. This CDR3 spans 16 amino acids. This CDR3 reads CASSQEGQSSYNEQFF. In nucleotides, the CDR3 is TGCGCCAGCAGCCAAGAAGGGCAGAGCTCGTACAATGAGCAGTTCTTC.

This clone came up a few times. This chain joins TRBV6-5 and TRBJ1-2, with TRBD1 identical over 7 bases. The CDR3 spans 16 residues. Germline V gene lookup returns CDR1 MNHEY and CDR2 SVGAGI. V was pared by 0 bases and J by 5 bases, with 9 bases of the junction left unmatched. Written as DNA, the CDR3 is TGTGCCAGCAGTTACTCGTCTTCAGGGGGACTATATGGCTACACCTTC. Translating it yields CASSYSSSGGLYGYTF.

This clone has only a few counts. This chain uses TRBV7-9 with TRBJ2-1, with TRBD2 matching 14 bases. J was trimmed by 0 bases and V by 4 bases; bases with no gene match: 2. CDR1 SEHNR and CDR2 FQNEAQ come from the germline V gene (reference sequence). This CDR3 spans 17 amino acids. In DNA, the CDR3 is TGTGCCAGCAGCTACGGACTAGCGGGAGGCTCCTACAATGAGCAGTTCTTC. This codes for CASSYGLAGGSYNEQFF.

The chain couples TRBV5-4 to TRBJ2-3; 8 bases line up with TRBD2. V shed 3 bases and J 6 bases; nucleotides not matched to a gene: 6. CDR1 is SGHNT and CDR2 is YYREEE in the germline V gene (reference sequence). The CDR3 consists of 14 residues. As DNA, the CDR3 is TGTGCCAGCAGCTCCGGGACTAGATATGATACGCAGTATTTT. This codes for CASSSGTRYDTQYF.

This clone was observed a handful of times. J is TRBJ1-5 and V is TRBV18, with a possible D match to TRBD1 (6 bases). V lost 2 bases, J lost 4 bases, and 12 bases lay in between. Germline CDR1 and CDR2: KGHSH and LQKENI. The CDR3 contains 15 residues. CDR3 DNA sequence: TGTGCCAGCTCACCAGGGACAAATCGTAATCAGCCCCAGCATTTT. Protein sequence: CASSPGTNRNQPQHF.

This clone came up a few times. The chain couples TRBV7-9 to TRBJ2-3; D is perhaps TRBD2 (5 bases). The CDR3 runs to 11 residues. Looked up from germline, CDR1 is SEHNR and CDR2 is FQNEAQ (reference sequence). Trimming pared 6 bases from V and 11 bases from J, leaving 12 bases between. Here the CDR3 reads CASSRSAGQYF. The CDR3 region has the DNA TGTGCCAGCAGTCGGAGTGCGGGGCAGTATTTT.

This chain joins TRBV7-9 and TRBJ2-1, with TRBD2 identical over 10 bases. Germline CDR1 is SEHNR and CDR2 is FQNEAQ (reference sequence). The CDR3 totals 13 residues. V lost 5 bases to trimming and J lost 15 bases; unmatched junction nucleotides: 10. The CDR3 region is CASSLGLAAEGFF. CDR3 DNA: TGTGCCAGCAGCCTTGGACTAGCGGCTGAGGGGTTCTTC.

The chain employs TRBV7-3 and TRBJ2-1; D is possibly TRBD1 (5 bases). Trimming stripped 2 bases from V and 2 bases from J, with 10 bases between. CDR1 is SGHTA, CDR2 FQGTGA, per germline. The CDR3 is made up of 15 amino acids. CDR3 bases: TGTGCCAGCAGCTTAGGGCAGGGTACCTACAATGAGCAGTTCTTC. This translates into CASSLGQGTYNEQFF.

The CDR3 here is CSVTRYNEQFF. The CDR3 DNA reads TGCAGCGTTACGAGGTACAATGAGCAGTTCTTC. The gene calls are TRBV29-1 and TRBJ2-1, with unresolved D. The germline V gene has CDR1 SQVTM and CDR2 ANQGSEA. This CDR3 contains 11 residues. V dropped 5 bases and J dropped 4 bases, with 6 bases sitting between them.

This clone has more than one count but fewer than ten. V is TRBV6-5 and J is TRBJ2-1, with D tentatively TRBD2 (5 bases). The germline CDR1 and CDR2 sequences are MNHEY and SVGAGI. This CDR3 is 13 amino acids long. V gave up 5 bases and J gave up 5 bases, with 10 bases separating them. CDR3 in amino acids: CASSDHGDNEQFF. In DNA, the CDR3 is TGTGCCAGCAGTGACCACGGGGACAATGAGCAGTTCTTC.

This clone was seen a few times. The chain couples TRBV29-1 to TRBJ2-7, with 11 bases identical to TRBD1. The V segment lost 5 bases and the J segment 5 bases; nucleotides outside the gene matches: 5. The CDR3 has 13 amino acids. Germline lookup yields CDR1 SQVTM and CDR2 ANQGSEA. The CDR3 nucleotides read TGCAGCGTTAGCGGGACAGGGGGAGACGAGCAGTACTTC. Encoded protein: CSVSGTGGDEQYF.